This T cell receptor beta chain is from a study of T cell changes during pregnancy in multiple sclerosis. Using immunoSEQ multiplex PCR, the repertoire was profiled, and TCRdb retains in-frame clones only, with some absent. The sample lists about 79,000 clones, about 94% occurring once. Losses at the gene ends were 4 bases for V and 3 bases for J; bases not matched to a gene: 9. CDR1 and CDR2 (germline): SGHRS, YFSETQ. The CDR3 is 16 residues long. Specimen: peripheral blood, collected in the second trimester of pregnancy. The chain couples TRBV5-1 to TRBJ2-1; the match to TRBD2 covers 8 bases. This receptor was identified in a female donor in good health, enrolled as a control in a pregnancy study. The CDR3 region has the DNA TGCGCCAGCAGCCAGAGAGGCGGGGGGAGCTACAATGAGCAGTTCTTC. Translating it yields CASSQRGGGSYNEQFF.